One and the same sample provided the 20 T cell receptor beta chains below, sequenced in a study of neurological immune-mediated disorders. TCRdb re-called the 5' RACE reads with MiXCR, one entry per CDR3 protein. The sample contains about 46,000 distinct CDR3 sequences, about 9.3% of which appear only once. Material: PBMCs. The receptor set was obtained from a man aged 65 to 79 with HTLV-1-associated myelopathy (HAM/TSP).

This clonotype has a count of ten or more. The V call is TRBV7-2, the J call TRBJ1-6; TRBD1 matches 8 bases. The J segment lost 9 bases and the V segment lost 5 bases, leaving 9 bases of the junction unmatched. CDR1 is SGHTA and CDR2 is FQGNSA in the germline V gene. CDR3 length: 15 residues. CDR3 loop: CASSQVQGARSPLHF. In DNA form, the CDR3 reads TGTGCCAGCAGCCAGGTCCAGGGGGCGCGTTCACCCCTCCACTTT.

In its sample, this clonotype was seen many times. This chain uses TRBV6-4 with TRBJ1-2; 7 nucleotides line up with TRBD1. Trimming at V came to 4 bases and at J to 8 bases, leaving 4 bases not matched to a gene. The CDR3 length is 12 residues. CDR1 and CDR2 (germline): MRHNA, SNTAGT. CDR3 sequence (DNA): TGTGCCAGCAGTGCACAGGGGTACGGCTACACCTTC. Its translation is CASSAQGYGYTF.

This clonotype was found many times. The chain links TRBV18 to TRBJ2-7; D is undetermined. The ends were cut back, 2 bases at V and 3 bases at J, with 14 bases in the middle. Germline CDR1 KGHSH, CDR2 LQKENI. This CDR3 is built from 15 residues. The chain's CDR3 is CASSPGQKRVYEQYF. CDR3 bases: TGTGCCAGCTCACCAGGGCAGAAAAGGGTCTACGAGCAGTACTTC.

This clonotype was counted a few times. The J gene is TRBJ2-1, the V gene TRBV6-2 or TRBV6-3, with D possibly matching TRBD2 (6 bases). CDR1 is MNHEY and CDR2 is SVGEGT in the germline V gene. The CDR3 has 14 residues. V dropped 0 bases and J dropped 9 bases, with 12 bases sitting between them. Here the CDR3 reads CASSYSGGRSEQFF. The CDR3 DNA is TGTGCCAGCAGTTACTCGGGGGGACGGAGTGAGCAGTTCTTC.

This clonotype has a count of ten or more. This chain connects TRBV4-3 to TRBJ2-6; D ambiguous. V was cut by 1 base and J by 2 bases, with 12 bases left in between. The CDR3 totals 17 residues. The germline gives CDR1 LGHNA, CDR2 YSLEER. CDR3 nucleotide sequence: TGCGCCAGCAGCCAAGGGCTAGTAAAAACTGGGGCCAACGTCCTGACTTTC. Translating gives CASSQGLVKTGANVLTF.

Many counts were recorded for this clonotype. The genes are TRBV5-1 and TRBJ2-1, with 12 nucleotides matching TRBD1. With 4 bases clipped from V and 7 bases from J, the junction kept 6 bases outside the gene matches. This CDR3 comprises 15 residues. CDR1 is SGHRS, CDR2 YFSETQ, per germline. The CDR3 nucleotides are TGCGCCAGCAGCGCGGGACAGGGGGCTAGGAATGAGCAGTTCTTC. Residues: CASSAGQGARNEQFF.

This clonotype was detected many times. This sequence joins TRBV20-1 and TRBJ1-5; the match to TRBD1 covers 8 bases. V dropped 6 bases and J dropped 7; count of bases not matched to a gene: 11. Per germline, CDR1 DFQATT and CDR2 SNEGSKA (reference sequence). This CDR3 is built from 14 residues. CDR3 DNA: TGCAGTGCCCCCGGGCAGGGGGCATGGCAGCCCCAGCATTTT. Amino acids: CSAPGQGAWQPQHF.

Note on this clonotype: Being one base from a much bigger clone, this may be a read error. This chain links TRBV20-1 with TRBJ1-1, with D perhaps TRBD1 (5 bases). The length of the CDR3 is 13 residues. Germline V gives CDR1 DFQATT, CDR2 SNEGSKA (reference sequence). The DNA for the CDR3 is TGCAGTACTAGACCCGGCGGGGCCACTGAAGCTTTCTTT. Its protein product is CSTRPGGATEAFF.

This clonotype was counted many times. The chain couples TRBV24-1 to TRBJ2-1; TRBD2 matches at 9 bases. The V and J ends lost 0 bases and 6 bases, in that order; junction bases with no gene match: 5. The CDR3 is made up of 16 amino acids. Germline CDR1 KGHDR, CDR2 SFDVKD. The CDR3 protein is CATSDLGSGRRNEQFF. The CDR3 nucleotides read TGTGCCACCAGTGATTTGGGTAGCGGGAGACGCAATGAGCAGTTCTTC.

This clonotype was counted ten times or more. This chain uses TRBV29-1 with TRBJ1-4; 7 nucleotides align to TRBD1. In germline, CDR1 is SQVTM, CDR2 ANQGSEA. This CDR3 region has 13 residues. The trim removed 7 bases at V and 8 bases at J, leaving 10 bases unmatched. As DNA, the CDR3 is TGCAGCGCCTCTGACAGGGAGGGGGAAAAACTGTTTTTT. This sequence encodes CSASDREGEKLFF.

This clonotype appeared many times. This chain uses TRBV28 with TRBJ1-1; D unresolved. In germline, CDR1 is MDHEN, CDR2 SYDVKM. The V gene lost 6 bases and the J gene lost 7 bases, with 18 bases spanning the gap. The CDR3 is made up of 14 amino acids. CDR3 region: CASSPPTRAGEAFF. CDR3 nucleotide sequence: TGTGCCAGCAGCCCCCCAACGAGGGCCGGTGAAGCTTTCTTT.

In its sample, this clonotype was seen many times. V is TRBV10-2 and J is TRBJ2-6; TRBD1 is a possible D gene (6 bases). V was cut by 10 bases and J by 2 bases, with 9 bases left in between. CDR3 length: 13 amino acids. The V gene's germline CDR1 is WSHSY and CDR2 SAAADI. The CDR3 loop is CATPGAGANVLTF. The CDR3 coding sequence is TGCGCCACGCCAGGGGCTGGGGCCAACGTCCTGACTTTC.

The sample holds many counts of this clonotype. The chain links TRBV5-6 to TRBJ2-7, with 8 positions matching TRBD1. This CDR3 contains 17 residues. Germline V gene sequence: CDR1 SGHDT, CDR2 YYEEEE. The junction had 12 bases not matched to a gene; V was cut back by 0 bases and J by 4 bases. CDR3 DNA sequence: TGTGCCAGCAGCTTGGCCAATACAGGGACAGGACATTACGAGCAGTACTTC. Translating it yields CASSLANTGTGHYEQYF.

This clonotype was counted ten times or more. V usage is TRBV20-1 and J usage is TRBJ2-1, with 11 nucleotides matching TRBD2. Germline V gene sequence: CDR1 DFQATT, CDR2 SNEGSKA (reference sequence). The CDR3 covers 16 residues. V gave up 5 bases and J gave up 6 bases; unmatched junction bases: 12. In DNA form, the CDR3 reads TGCAGTGCTCGTAAGGGGGGGACTAGCGGAGTCAATGAGCAGTTCTTC. Its protein is CSARKGGTSGVNEQFF.

This clonotype has at least ten counts. The chain joins TRBV20-1 to TRBJ2-7; unclear D gene. Between the trimmed V and J ends, which lost 3 bases and 2 bases, there was a span of 20 bases. CDR3 length equals 16 residues. Germline CDR1 is DFQATT and CDR2 is SNEGSKA (reference sequence). For the CDR3, the DNA is TGCAGTGCTAGTACGGCTAGAAGTGGGCGTCCCTACGAGCAGTACTTC. Its protein product is CSASTARSGRPYEQYF.

This clonotype was seen at least ten times. This chain links TRBV7-2 with TRBJ1-6; 7 nucleotides agree with TRBD1. V lost 4 bases to trimming and J lost 10 bases; unmatched junction nucleotides: 10. This CDR3 comprises 15 residues. Germline-derived CDR1 and CDR2 are SGHTA and FQGNSA. The CDR3 is CASSSPQGVGSPLHF. The DNA of the CDR3 is TGTGCCAGCAGCTCCCCCCAGGGGGTGGGATCACCCCTCCACTTT.

The chain has TRBV28 and TRBJ2-3, with D possibly matching TRBD1 (6 bases). From germline, CDR1 is MDHEN and CDR2 SYDVKM. Trimming removed 6 bases from V and 9 bases from J, with 16 bases in between. The length of the CDR3 is 13 residues. The CDR3 region has the DNA TGTGCCAGCAGAGGGGGATCCGCTCGGACGCAGTATTTT. This sequence encodes CASRGGSARTQYF.

The table lists this clonotype with many counts. The V call is TRBV7-8, the J call TRBJ2-1; D possibly corresponds to TRBD1 (6 bases). CDR3 length: 15 residues. The ends were cut back, 5 bases at V and 5 bases at J, with 16 bases in the middle. The germline CDR1 and CDR2 sequences are SGHVS and FQNEAQ. The CDR3 here is CASSEGDGRNNEQFF. CDR3 sequence (DNA): TGTGCCAGCAGCGAGGGGGACGGAAGAAACAATGAGCAGTTCTTC. Based on the CDR3 plus reference TRBV7-8 and TRBJ2-1, the full variable domain is GAGVSQSPRYKVAKRGQDVALRCDPISGHVSLFWYQQALGQGPEFLTYFQNEAQLDKSGLPSDRFFAERPEGSVSTLKIQRTQQEDSAVYLCASSEGDGRNNEQFFGPGTRLTVL.

The chain couples TRBV2 to TRBJ2-3; D might be TRBD1 (6 bases). Trimming took off 5 bases at V and 15 bases at J, with 18 bases between the two ends. Germline loops: CDR1 SNHLY, CDR2 FYNNEI. This CDR3 region has 12 residues. CDR3 DNA sequence: TGTGCCAGCAGTCCTCACAGGGAAGTTGACTATTTT. Encoded protein: CASSPHREVDYF. The full variable domain, with the rest looked up from reference TRBV2 and TRBJ2-3, is EPEVTQTPSHQVTQMGQEVILRCVPISNHLYFYWYRQILGQKVEFLVSFYNNEISEKSEIFDDQFSVERPDGSNFTLKIRSTKLEDSAMYFCASSPHREVDYFGPGTRLTVL.

This clonotype was picked up many times. The V gene is TRBV20-1, the J gene TRBJ2-1, with D tentatively TRBD1 or TRBD2 (7 bases each). CDR1 is DFQATT, CDR2 SNEGSKA, per germline (reference sequence). Trimming pared 3 bases from V and 2 bases from J, leaving 17 bases between. The CDR3 consists of 16 residues. CDR3 amino acids: CSASRRGRGTYNEQFF. DNA for the CDR3: TGCAGTGCTAGCCGCAGGGGGAGGGGAACCTACAATGAGCAGTTCTTC.